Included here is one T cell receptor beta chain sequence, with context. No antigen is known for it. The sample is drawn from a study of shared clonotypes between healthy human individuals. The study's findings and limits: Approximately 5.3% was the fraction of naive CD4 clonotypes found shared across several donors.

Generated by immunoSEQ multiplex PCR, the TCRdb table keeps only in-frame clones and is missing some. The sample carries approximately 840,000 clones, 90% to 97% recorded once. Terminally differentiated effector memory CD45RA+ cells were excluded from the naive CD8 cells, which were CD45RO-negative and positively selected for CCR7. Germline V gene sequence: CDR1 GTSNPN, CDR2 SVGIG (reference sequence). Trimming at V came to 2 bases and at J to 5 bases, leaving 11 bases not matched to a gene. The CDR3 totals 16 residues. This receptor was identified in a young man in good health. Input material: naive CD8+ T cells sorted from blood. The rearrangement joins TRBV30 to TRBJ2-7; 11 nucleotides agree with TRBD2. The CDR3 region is CAWSPTSGRNFDEQYF. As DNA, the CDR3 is TGTGCCTGGAGTCCAACTAGCGGGAGAAATTTCGACGAGCAGTACTTC. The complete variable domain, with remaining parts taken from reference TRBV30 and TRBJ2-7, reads SQTIHQWPATLVQPVGSPLSLECTVEGTSNPNLYWYRQAAGRGLQLLFYSVGIGQISSEVPQNLSASRPQDRQFILSSKKLLLSDSGFYLCAWSPTSGRNFDEQYFGPGTRLTVT.